The next 2 T cell receptor beta chains were all read from a single sample in a study of CD8+ T cells in alopecia areata. Described treatment: oral pan-JAK inhibitor, 5-10 mg twice daily. Isolated RNA was reverse transcribed into cDNA used as the sequencing template. TCRdb's copy holds only in-frame clones and misses some; the assay was immunoSEQ multiplex PCR. The sample holds about 200,000 clones, under 40% seen once. Here the sequenced sample was CD4+ T cells sorted from blood, taken around week 30, from a patient treated with tofacitinib. Receptor source: a human donor with alopecia areata.

This clone appeared a few times. This rearrangement joins TRBV19 to TRBJ2-1, with 8 bases matching TRBD2. The CDR3 runs to 15 residues. Germline V CDR1 and CDR2: LNHDA, SQIVND (reference sequence). Trimming removed 3 bases from V and 6 bases from J; junction bases left unmatched: 7. CDR3 protein: CASSIWGLEGNEQFF. Here the CDR3 DNA reads TGTGCCAGTAGTATCTGGGGACTAGAGGGCAATGAGCAGTTCTTC.

This clone showed up just a few times. V is TRBV7-8 and J is TRBJ2-7; no firm D call. In germline, CDR1 is SGHVS, CDR2 FQNEAQ. This CDR3 has 13 amino acids. Trimming removed 4 bases from V and 3 bases from J, with 10 bases in between. The DNA of the CDR3 is TGTGCCAGCAGCTCGCAACCCCACTACGAGCAGTACTTC. Residues: CASSSQPHYEQYF.